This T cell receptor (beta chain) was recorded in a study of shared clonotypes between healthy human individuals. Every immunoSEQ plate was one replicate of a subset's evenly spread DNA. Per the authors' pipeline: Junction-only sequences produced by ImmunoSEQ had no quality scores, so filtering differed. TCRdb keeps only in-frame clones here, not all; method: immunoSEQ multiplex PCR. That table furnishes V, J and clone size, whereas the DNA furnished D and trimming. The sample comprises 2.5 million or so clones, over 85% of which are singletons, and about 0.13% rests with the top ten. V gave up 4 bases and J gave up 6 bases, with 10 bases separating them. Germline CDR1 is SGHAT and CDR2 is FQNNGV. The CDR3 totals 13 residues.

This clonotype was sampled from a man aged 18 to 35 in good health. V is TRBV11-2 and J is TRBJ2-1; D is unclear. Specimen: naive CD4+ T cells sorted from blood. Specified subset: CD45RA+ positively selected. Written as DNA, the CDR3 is TGTGCCAGCAGCTCAGAATTGTCCAATGAGCAGTTCTTC. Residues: CASSSELSNEQFF.